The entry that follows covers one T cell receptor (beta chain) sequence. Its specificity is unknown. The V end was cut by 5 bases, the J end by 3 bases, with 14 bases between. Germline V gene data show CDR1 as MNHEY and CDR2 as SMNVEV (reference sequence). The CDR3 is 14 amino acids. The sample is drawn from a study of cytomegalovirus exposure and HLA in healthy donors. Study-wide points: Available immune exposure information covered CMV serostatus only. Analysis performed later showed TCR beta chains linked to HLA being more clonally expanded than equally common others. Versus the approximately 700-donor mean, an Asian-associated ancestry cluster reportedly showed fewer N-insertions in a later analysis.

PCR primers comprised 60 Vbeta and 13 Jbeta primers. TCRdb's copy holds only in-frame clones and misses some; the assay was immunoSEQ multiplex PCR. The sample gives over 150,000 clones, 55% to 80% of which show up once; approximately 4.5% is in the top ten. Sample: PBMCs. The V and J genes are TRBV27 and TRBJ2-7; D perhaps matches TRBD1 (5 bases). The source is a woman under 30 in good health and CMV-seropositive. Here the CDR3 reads CASSRAGPLYEQYF. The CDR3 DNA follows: TGTGCCAGCAGTCGGGCAGGGCCCCTCTACGAGCAGTACTTC.